These 9 T cell receptor beta chains originate from one sample sequenced in a study of T-cell reconstitution after alpha-beta-depleted transplantation in children (dated by TCRdb to 2016 to 2018). Library preparation used PCR. Instrument used: Illumina HiSeq 2500. Molecular barcoding was employed in the preparation of TCR libraries, with unique molecular identifiers being used to normalize TCRbeta repertoire quantification. The public reads were quality trimmed at Q25 with fastp and then assembled into clones with MiXCR by TCRdb, keeping productive beta chains. Records with the same CDR3 protein are collapsed into one entry carrying the most frequent genes and DNA. The sample contains 220,000 or so distinct CDR3 sequences, 8.2% of them found a single time. The leading ten clones occupy roughly 5.8% of the sample. What this sample's treatment or condition label stands for: allogeneic hematopoietic cell transplantation with graft depleted of TCRalphabeta T cells and CD19 B cells.

This specimen was PBMCs, mostly from graft donor cells, taken 180 days after TCRalphabeta/CD19-depleted stem cell transplant. The receptors derive from a male patient between 10 and 17 years old who had a stem cell transplant for acute lymphoblastic leukemia, so the T cells may come from the graft donor.

This clonotype was detected ten times or more. The rearrangement uses TRBV28 and TRBJ2-7, with D uncertain. CDR3 size: 14 residues. Per the germline V gene, CDR1 is MDHEN and CDR2 is SYDVKM. Trimming took 3 bases from V and 2 from J, leaving 11 bases between them. CDR3 loop: CASSFITSAYEQYF. CDR3 coding DNA: TGTGCCAGCAGTTTTATAACGTCTGCCTACGAGCAGTACTTC.

This clonotype was counted ten times or more. The chain recombines TRBV7-3 with TRBJ2-5; the match to TRBD1 covers 10 bases. Germline CDR1 is SGHTA and CDR2 is FQGTGA. The CDR3 consists of 13 residues. J lost 6 bases, V lost 4 bases, and 2 bases had no gene match. The CDR3 nucleotides read TGTGCCAGCAGCTGGGACAGGGGACAGACCCAGTACTTC. It is translated as CASSWDRGQTQYF.

This clonotype was seen repeatedly, ten times or more. The J gene is TRBJ2-4, the V gene TRBV12-3 or TRBV12-4, with 10 bases matching TRBD2. The ends lost 3 bases at V and 0 bases at J; junction bases unmatched: 8. The CDR3 has 18 amino acids. The CDR3 loop reads CASSFFSGRTLAKNIQYF. CDR3 DNA sequence: TGTGCCAGCAGTTTCTTTAGCGGGAGGACTTTAGCCAAAAACATTCAGTACTTC.

Many counts were recorded for this clonotype. The chain is built from TRBV11-3 and TRBJ2-1; weak D call: TRBD2 (7 bases). The CDR3 is made up of 15 amino acids. V gave up 5 bases and J gave up 5 bases, with 16 bases separating them. Germline V gene sequence: CDR1 SGHNT, CDR2 YENEEA. CDR3 residues: CASSPGGRRNNEQFF. CDR3 in DNA: TGTGCCAGCAGCCCCGGGGGGCGTCGGAACAATGAGCAGTTCTTC. Full variable domain (remainder filled in from reference TRBV11-3 and TRBJ2-1): EAGVVQSPRYKIIEKKQPVAFWCNPISGHNTLYWYLQNLGQGPELLIRYENEEAVDDSQLPKDRFSAERLKGVDSTLKIQPAELGDSAVYLCASSPGGRRNNEQFFGPGTRLTVL.

In its sample, this clonotype was seen many times. Written as DNA, the CDR3 is TGCAGTGCTAGAGTCGGAGATCAGCCCCAGCATTTT. Encoded protein: CSARVGDQPQHF. This chain links TRBV20-1 with TRBJ1-5; D remains unclear. The CDR3 runs 12 residues. The V and J ends lost 1 base and 5 bases respectively, with 6 bases between them. Germline CDR1 and CDR2: DFQATT and SNEGSKA (reference sequence).

Ten or more counts support this clonotype. The chain uses TRBV5-1 and TRBJ2-2; D is undetermined. CDR1 and CDR2 from the germline V gene are SGHRS and YFSETQ. The CDR3 totals 14 residues. V was cut by 5 bases and J by 0 bases, with 8 bases left in between. Here the CDR3 reads CASRSITNTGELFF. The CDR3 nucleotides read TGCGCCAGCAGAAGCATAACGAACACCGGGGAGCTGTTTTTT.

This clonotype was seen ten or more times. The CDR3 loop is CASSLETASSEQYF. CDR3 DNA sequence: TGCGCCAGCAGCTTGGAGACAGCGTCGAGCGAGCAGTACTTC. The chain has TRBV5-1 and TRBJ2-7; D perhaps matches TRBD1 (5 bases). The V gene's germline CDR1 is SGHRS and CDR2 YFSETQ. V was shortened by 0 bases and J by 6 bases, with 13 bases between the two germline ends. There are 14 residues in the CDR3.

This clonotype came up many times. This chain joins TRBV6-1 and TRBJ2-3; 10 bases agree with TRBD2. Trimming cost V 6 bases and J 4 bases; bases outside gene matches: 10. The germline V gene encodes CDR1 MNHNS and CDR2 SASEGT. The CDR3 is 16 residues long. The CDR3 region has the DNA TGTGCCAGCAGATTTTGGGGAGCGGGGGGGTCAGATACGCAGTATTTT. It specifies CASRFWGAGGSDTQYF.

This clonotype was detected ten times or more. As DNA, the CDR3 is TGTGCCAGCAGCTTAAAGCTGGCGGGAAACACCATATATTTT. Protein sequence: CASSLKLAGNTIYF. The V gene is TRBV7-2, the J gene TRBJ1-3; no reliable D call. Deletions cut 2 bases from V and 4 bases from J, with 9 bases between. The CDR3 is 14 residues long. In germline, CDR1 is SGHTA, CDR2 FQGNSA.